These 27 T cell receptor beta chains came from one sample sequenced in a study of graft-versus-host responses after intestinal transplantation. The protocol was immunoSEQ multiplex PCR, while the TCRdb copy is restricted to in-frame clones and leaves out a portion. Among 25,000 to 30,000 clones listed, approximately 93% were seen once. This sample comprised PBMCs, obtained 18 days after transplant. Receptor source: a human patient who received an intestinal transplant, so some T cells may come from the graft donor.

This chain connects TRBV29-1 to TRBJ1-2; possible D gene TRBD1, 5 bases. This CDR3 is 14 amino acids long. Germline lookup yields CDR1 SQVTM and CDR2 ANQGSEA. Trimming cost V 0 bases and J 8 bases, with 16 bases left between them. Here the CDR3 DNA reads TGCAGCGTTGAAGATTTCTTGGGGGAAGAGGGCTACACCTTC. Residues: CSVEDFLGEEGYTF.

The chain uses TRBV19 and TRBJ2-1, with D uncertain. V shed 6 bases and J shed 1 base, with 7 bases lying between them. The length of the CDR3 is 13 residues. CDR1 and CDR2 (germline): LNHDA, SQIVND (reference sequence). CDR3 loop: CASSPGSYNEQFF. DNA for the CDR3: TGTGCCAGTAGCCCCGGGTCCTACAATGAGCAGTTCTTC.

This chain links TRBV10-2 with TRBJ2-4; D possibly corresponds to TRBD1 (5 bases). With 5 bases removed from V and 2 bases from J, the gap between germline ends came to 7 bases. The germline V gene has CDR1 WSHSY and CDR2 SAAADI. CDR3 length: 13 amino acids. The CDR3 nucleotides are TGCGCCAGCAGTTCAGGGTCCAAAAACATTCAGTACTTC. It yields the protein CASSSGSKNIQYF.

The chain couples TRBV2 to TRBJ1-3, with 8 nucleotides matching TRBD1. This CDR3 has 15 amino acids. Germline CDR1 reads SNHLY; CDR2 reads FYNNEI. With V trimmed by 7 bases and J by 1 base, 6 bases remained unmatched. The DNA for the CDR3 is TGTGCCAGCAACGAGGACAGGGTGTCTGGAAACACCATATATTTT. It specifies CASNEDRVSGNTIYF.

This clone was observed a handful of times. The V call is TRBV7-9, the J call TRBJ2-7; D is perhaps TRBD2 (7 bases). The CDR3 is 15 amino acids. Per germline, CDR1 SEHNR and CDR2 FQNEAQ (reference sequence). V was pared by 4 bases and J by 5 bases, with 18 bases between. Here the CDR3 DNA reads TGTGCCAGCAGCTACCTTGGCGGGGGCTATCACGAGCAGTACTTC. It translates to CASSYLGGGYHEQYF. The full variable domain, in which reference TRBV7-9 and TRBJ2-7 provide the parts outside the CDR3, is DTGVSQNPRHKITKRGQNVTFRCDPISEHNRLYWYRQTLGQGPEFLTYFQNEAQLEKSRLLSDRFSAERPKGSFSTLEIQRTEQGDSAMYLCASSYLGGGYHEQYFGPGTRLTVT.

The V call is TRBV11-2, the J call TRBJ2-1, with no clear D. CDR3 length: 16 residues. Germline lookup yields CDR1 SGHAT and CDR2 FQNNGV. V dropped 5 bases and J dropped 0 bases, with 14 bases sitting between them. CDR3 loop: CASSAYPLSSYNEQFF. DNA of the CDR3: TGTGCCAGCAGCGCCTACCCACTGAGCTCCTACAATGAGCAGTTCTTC. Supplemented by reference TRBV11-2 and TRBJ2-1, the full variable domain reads EAGVAQSPRYKIIEKRQSVAFWCNPISGHATLYWYQQILGQGPKLLIQFQNNGVVDDSQLPKDRFSAERLKGVDSTLKIQPAKLEDSAVYLCASSAYPLSSYNEQFFGPGTRLTVL.

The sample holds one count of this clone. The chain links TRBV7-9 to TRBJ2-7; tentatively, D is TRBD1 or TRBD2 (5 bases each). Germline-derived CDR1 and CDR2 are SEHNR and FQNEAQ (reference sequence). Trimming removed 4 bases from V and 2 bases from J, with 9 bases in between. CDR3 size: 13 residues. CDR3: CASSSGPTYEQYF. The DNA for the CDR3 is TGTGCCAGCAGCTCGGGACCCACCTACGAGCAGTACTTC. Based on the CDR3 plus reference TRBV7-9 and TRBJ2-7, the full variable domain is DTGVSQNPRHKITKRGQNVTFRCDPISEHNRLYWYRQTLGQGPEFLTYFQNEAQLEKSRLLSDRFSAERPKGSFSTLEIQRTEQGDSAMYLCASSSGPTYEQYFGPGTRLTVT.

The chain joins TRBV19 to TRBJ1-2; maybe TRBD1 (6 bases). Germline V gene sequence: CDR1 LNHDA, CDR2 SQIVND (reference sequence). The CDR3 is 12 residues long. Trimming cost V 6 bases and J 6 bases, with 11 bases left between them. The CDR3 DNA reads TGTGCCAGTAGGCAGGGGCAGCATGGCTACACCTTC. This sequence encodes CASRQGQHGYTF.

CDR3: CASSDYSGNSPLHF. The CDR3 nucleotides read TGTGCCAGCAGTGATTACAGTGGCAATTCACCCCTCCACTTT. The V call is TRBV25-1, the J call TRBJ1-6; D is unclear. The CDR3 sequence is 14 residues long. V shed 3 bases and J shed 7 bases, with 10 bases lying between them. Germline V gene data show CDR1 as MGHDK and CDR2 as SYGVNS. Based on the CDR3 plus reference TRBV25-1 and TRBJ1-6, the full variable domain is EADIYQTPRYLVIGTGKKITLECSQTMGHDKMYWYQQDPGMELHLIHYSYGVNSTEKGDLSSESTVSRIRTEHFPLTLESARPSHTSQYLCASSDYSGNSPLHFGNGTRLTVT.

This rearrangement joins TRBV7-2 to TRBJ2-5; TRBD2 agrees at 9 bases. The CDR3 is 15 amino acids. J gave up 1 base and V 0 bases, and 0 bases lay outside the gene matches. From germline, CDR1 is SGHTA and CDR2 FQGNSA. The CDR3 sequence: CASSLASGGQETQYF. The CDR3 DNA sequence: TGTGCCAGCAGCTTAGCTAGCGGGGGCCAAGAGACCCAGTACTTC.

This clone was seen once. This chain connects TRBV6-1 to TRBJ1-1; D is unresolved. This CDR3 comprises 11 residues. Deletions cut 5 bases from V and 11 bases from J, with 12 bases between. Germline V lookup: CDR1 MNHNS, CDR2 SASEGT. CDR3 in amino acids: CASSSLSSAFF. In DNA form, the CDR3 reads TGTGCCAGCAGTTCGCTCTCTTCGGCTTTCTTT.

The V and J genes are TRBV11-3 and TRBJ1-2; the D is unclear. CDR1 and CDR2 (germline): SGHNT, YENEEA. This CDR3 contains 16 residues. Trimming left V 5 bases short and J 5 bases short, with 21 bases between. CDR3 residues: CASSPPGFGFEYGYTF. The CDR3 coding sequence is TGTGCCAGCAGCCCTCCCGGTTTTGGGTTTGAATATGGCTACACCTTC.

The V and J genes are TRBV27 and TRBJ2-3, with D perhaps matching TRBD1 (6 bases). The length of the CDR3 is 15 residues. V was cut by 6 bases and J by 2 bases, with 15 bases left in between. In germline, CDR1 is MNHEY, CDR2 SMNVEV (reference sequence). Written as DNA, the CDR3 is TGTGCCAGCAGGAAAAGGGGGATCGTCACAGATACGCAGTATTTT. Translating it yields CASRKRGIVTDTQYF.

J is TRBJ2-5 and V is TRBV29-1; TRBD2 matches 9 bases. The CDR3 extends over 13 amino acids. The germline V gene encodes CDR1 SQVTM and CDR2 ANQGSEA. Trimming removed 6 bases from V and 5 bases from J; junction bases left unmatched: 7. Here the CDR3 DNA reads TGCAGCGTGCGGGGGGGCCTCGGGGAGACCCAGTACTTC. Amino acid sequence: CSVRGGLGETQYF.

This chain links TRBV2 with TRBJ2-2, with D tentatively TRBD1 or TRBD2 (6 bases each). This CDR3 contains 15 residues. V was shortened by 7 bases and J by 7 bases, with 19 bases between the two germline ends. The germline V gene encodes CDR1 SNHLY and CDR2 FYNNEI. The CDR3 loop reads CASMRGGNRDGELFF. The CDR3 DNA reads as TGTGCCAGCATGCGAGGGGGGAACCGAGACGGGGAGCTGTTTTTT.

CDR3 sequence reads: CASSQNRDSNQPQHF. CDR3 DNA: TGCGCCAGCAGCCAAAACAGAGATAGCAATCAGCCCCAGCATTTT. This chain joins TRBV4-1 and TRBJ1-5; D unresolved. There are 15 residues in the CDR3. V lost 2 bases to trimming and J lost 0 bases, with 8 bases between them. Germline assignment: CDR1 MGHRA and CDR2 YSYEKL.

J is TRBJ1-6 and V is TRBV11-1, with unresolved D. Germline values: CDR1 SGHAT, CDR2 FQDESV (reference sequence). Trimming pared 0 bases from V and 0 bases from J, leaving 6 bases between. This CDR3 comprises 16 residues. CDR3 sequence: CASSLAGSSYNSPLHF. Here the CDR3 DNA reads TGTGCCAGCAGCTTAGCTGGGAGCTCCTATAATTCACCCCTCCACTTT. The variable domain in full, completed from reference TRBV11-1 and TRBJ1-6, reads EAEVAQSPRYKITEKSQAVAFWCDPISGHATLYWYRQILGQGPELLVQFQDESVVDDSQLPKDRFSAERLKGVDSTLKIQPAELGDSAMYLCASSLAGSSYNSPLHFGNGTRLTVT.

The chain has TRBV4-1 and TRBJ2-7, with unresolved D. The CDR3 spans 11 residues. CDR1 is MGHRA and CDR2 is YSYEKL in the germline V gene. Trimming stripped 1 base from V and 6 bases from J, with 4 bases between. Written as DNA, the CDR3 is TGCGCCAGCAGCCAAGCTGGCGAGCAGTACTTC. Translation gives CASSQAGEQYF.

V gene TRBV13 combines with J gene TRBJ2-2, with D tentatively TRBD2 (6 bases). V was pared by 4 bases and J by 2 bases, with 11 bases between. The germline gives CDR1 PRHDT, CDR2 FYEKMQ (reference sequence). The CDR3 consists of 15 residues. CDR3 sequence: CASSSRDFNTGELFF. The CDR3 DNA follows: TGTGCCAGCAGCTCCCGGGACTTTAACACCGGGGAGCTGTTTTTT.

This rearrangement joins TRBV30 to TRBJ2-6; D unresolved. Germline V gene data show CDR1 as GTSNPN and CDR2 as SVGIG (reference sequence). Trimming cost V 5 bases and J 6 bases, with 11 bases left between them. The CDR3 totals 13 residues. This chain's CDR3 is CAWARREANVLTF. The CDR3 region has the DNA TGTGCCTGGGCCCGTCGAGAGGCCAACGTCCTGACTTTC.

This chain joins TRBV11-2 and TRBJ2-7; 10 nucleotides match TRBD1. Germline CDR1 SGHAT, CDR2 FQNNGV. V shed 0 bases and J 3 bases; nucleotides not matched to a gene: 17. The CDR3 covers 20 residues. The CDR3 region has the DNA TGTGCCAGCAGCTTAGAAGGATCGATATGGAAGGGACAGGGGAGCTACGAGCAGTACTTC. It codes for CASSLEGSIWKGQGSYEQYF.

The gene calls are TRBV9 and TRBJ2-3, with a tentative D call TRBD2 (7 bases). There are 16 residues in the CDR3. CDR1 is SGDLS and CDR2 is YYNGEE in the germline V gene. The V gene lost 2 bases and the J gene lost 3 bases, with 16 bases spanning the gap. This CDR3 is CASSVSSGGPTDTQYF. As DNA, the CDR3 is TGTGCCAGCAGCGTCTCTTCCGGGGGGCCGACAGATACGCAGTATTTT.

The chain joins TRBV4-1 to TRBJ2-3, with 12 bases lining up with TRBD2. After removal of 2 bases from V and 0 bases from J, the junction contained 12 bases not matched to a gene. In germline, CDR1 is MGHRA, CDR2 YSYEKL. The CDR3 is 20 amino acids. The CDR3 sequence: CASSQRALRTSGTSTDTQYF. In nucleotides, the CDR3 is TGCGCCAGCAGCCAACGAGCCCTCAGGACTAGCGGGACTAGCACAGATACGCAGTATTTT.

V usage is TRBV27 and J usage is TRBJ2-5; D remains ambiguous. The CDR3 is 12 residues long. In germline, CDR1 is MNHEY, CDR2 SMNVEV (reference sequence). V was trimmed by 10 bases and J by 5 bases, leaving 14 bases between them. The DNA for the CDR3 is TGTGCCACTACAAGCGCCTTTGAGACCCAGTACTTC. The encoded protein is CATTSAFETQYF.

CDR3 DNA: TGTGCCAGCAGCGTAGAACAGGGTAGGGGTGGCTACACCTTC. Amino acids: CASSVEQGRGGYTF. This rearrangement joins TRBV9 to TRBJ1-2, with a weak D call TRBD1 (6 bases). The germline gives CDR1 SGDLS, CDR2 YYNGEE. Trimming took off 0 bases at V and 7 bases at J, with 13 bases between the two ends. The CDR3 has 14 amino acids.

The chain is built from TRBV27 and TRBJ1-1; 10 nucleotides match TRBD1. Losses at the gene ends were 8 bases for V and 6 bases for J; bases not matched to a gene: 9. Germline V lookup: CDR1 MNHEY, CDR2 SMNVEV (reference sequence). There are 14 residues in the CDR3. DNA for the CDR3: TGTGCCAGCCGCCAAGGACAGGGGGTCTCTGAAGCTTTCTTT. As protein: CASRQGQGVSEAFF.

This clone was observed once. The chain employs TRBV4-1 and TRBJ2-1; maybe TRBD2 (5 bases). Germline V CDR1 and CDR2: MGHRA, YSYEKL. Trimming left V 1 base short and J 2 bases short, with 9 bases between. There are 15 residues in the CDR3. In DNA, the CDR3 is TGCGCCAGCAGCCAAGCAGCCGGGACCTACAATGAGCAGTTCTTC. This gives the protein CASSQAAGTYNEQFF.